This TCR beta chain was found in a study of T cells in Graves' hyperthyroidism and ophthalmopathy (dated by TCRdb to between 2018 and 2020). About the investigation overall: Peripheral blood was collected at initial diagnosis, before any treatment. To identify distinguishing TCR V-J signatures, a discovery cohort of around 100 patients was used, comprising 43 with Graves' ophthalmopathy and 57 with stable Graves' hyperthyroidism. An independent validation cohort of under 20 hyperthyroidism patients and 15 or so patients who later progressed to ophthalmopathy tested prospective prediction of ophthalmopathy. The 85 to 100 discovery patients were divided at random into training and test sets in a 7:3 ratio. The study also compared thyroid tissue and blood T-cell repertoires from more than 5 Graves' hyperthyroidism patients. After sampling, hyperthyroidism patients received methimazole starting at 30 mg daily, and ophthalmopathy patients received high-dose intravenous methylprednisolone. The paper describes TCR Vbeta CDR3 sequencing of roughly 130 peripheral blood samples, made up of roughly 40 ophthalmopathy patients, approximately 76 hyperthyroidism patients and 17 progressor patients. What the research found in general, with its limitations: No statistical method was used to set the sample size in advance, and investigators knew the group allocation. Ophthalmopathy was separated from stable hyperthyroidism by a 13 V-J signature model, with 85% to 90% sensitivity and about 81% specificity obtained in cross-validation and 80%/75% obtained in testing. Most expanded thyroid clonotypes (frequency above 0.001) were also detected in blood, a finding suggesting that blood repertoires may reflect thyroid immune responses. In validation, the model predicted progression to ophthalmopathy a median of about 6.5 months before onset, with about 71% sensitivity and 72.22% specificity.

The TCR beta CDR3 regions were amplified from RNA transcripts. The TCR CDR3 was subjected to a first round of RT-PCR using the HTBI primer set and the Qiagen OneStep RT-PCR kit. The libraries were constructed in a second round of multiplex PCR and then size-selected and purified. The libraries were sequenced on an Illumina HiSeq2000 using paired-end 100 bp reads. Turning to the authors' computational methods: Raw data were processed with SOAPnuke, discarding reads with adapters, uncalled bases, mean Phred below 15, or no exact constant-primer or identifier match. COPE v1.2.5 was used to merge high-quality paired reads, and clonotypes were defined as unique nucleotide sequences. MiTCR v1.1 was used to align the clonotypes against IMGT TRBV, TRBD and TRBJ reference segments. Only V-J combinations with frequency above 0.0001, covering 99% to 99.2% of repertoires, were analysed. The TCS score was defined as F50 (clonal expansion) divided by E x V (chaos), with BLOSUM62-based TCRdist calculated between CDR3 peptides within each V-J. Welch's t-statistics and random forest reduced several hundred V-J features to 13, which were used in a naive Bayes classifier (R e1071). TCRdb ran its own pipeline on the public reads, namely fastp trimming at Q25 and MiXCR clone calling, and kept in-frame beta chains. Merged by CDR3 protein, the rows form single entries marked with the most common genes and DNA. In this record, the V and J calls reflect TCRdb's handling and not the investigators' own analysis. The sample has some 500,000 distinct CDR3 sequences on record, around 22% of them singletons. Of the sample, approximately 11% is held by the ten largest clones.

This clonotype came up a few times. The antigen this receptor binds is unknown. No much larger clonotype is one base removed from it; base qualities were not supplied. Moderately to severely active disease, a Clinical Activity Score of at least 3, a NOSPECS grade of at least 4, and a duration under 3 months were present in ophthalmopathy patients. Any patient with an uncontrolled infection, another autoimmune disease, pregnancy or lactation was excluded. Diagnoses were based on clinical symptoms, serum thyroxine and TRAb, thyroid ultrasound and orbital computed tomography. PBMCs were separated from 7.5 to 10 ml of fresh peripheral blood using Ficoll-Paque density gradient centrifugation. Trizol reagent was used to extract total RNA, and RNA quality was then checked on an Agilent 2100 Bioanalyzer. The germline V end is reduced by 3 bases and the J end by 4 bases; junction bases left unmatched: 13. As encoded in the germline V gene (reference sequence), CDR1 is DFQATT while CDR2 is SNEGSKA. From cysteine to phenylalanine, the CDR3 is 18 amino acids long. Left in the record is the CDR3 DNA by itself, 54 bases read in frame from the first base.

The sequenced material came from blood. This TCR derives from a woman aged 25 to 45 with Graves' ophthalmopathy. The sequence links TRBV20-1 to TRBJ2-5; 14 bases in the junction line up with TRBD2. The CDR3: CSASPGLAGALLLETQYF. The sequenced DNA is TGCAGTGCTAGCCCGGGACTAGCGGGGGCCTTACTATTAGAGACCCAGTACTTC.